This entry is about one TCR beta chain. Antigen unknown. These data originate in a study of Tregs in tolerant kidney transplant recipients. Study-wide results and limits: Findings come from small patient numbers and require larger validation. This study did not directly address biological reproducibility.

Using immunoSEQ multiplex PCR, the repertoire was profiled, and TCRdb retains in-frame clones only, with some absent. The sample includes 15,000 to 20,000 clones, more than 60% of them seen just once. Germline CDR1 is MNHEY and CDR2 is SVGAGI. The CDR3 is made up of 15 amino acids. V shed 0 bases and J 11 bases; nucleotides not matched to a gene: 3. The specimen sequenced was Tregs from blood cultured with allogeneic cells. The clonotype was recovered from a human donor in good health. The chain is built from TRBV6-5 and TRBJ2-1, with 14 bases lining up with TRBD2. The CDR3 spells CASSYSGLAGGKQFF. The CDR3 DNA sequence: TGTGCCAGCAGTTACTCAGGACTAGCGGGAGGAAAGCAGTTCTTC.